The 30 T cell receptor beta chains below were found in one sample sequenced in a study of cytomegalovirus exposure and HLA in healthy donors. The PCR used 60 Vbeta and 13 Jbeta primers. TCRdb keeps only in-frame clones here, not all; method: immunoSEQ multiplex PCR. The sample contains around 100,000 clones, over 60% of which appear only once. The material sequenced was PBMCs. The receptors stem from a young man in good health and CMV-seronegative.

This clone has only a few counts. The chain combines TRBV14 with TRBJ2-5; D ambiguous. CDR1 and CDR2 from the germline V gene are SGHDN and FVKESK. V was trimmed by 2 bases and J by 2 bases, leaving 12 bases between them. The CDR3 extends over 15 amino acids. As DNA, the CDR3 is TGTGCCAGCAGCCAATACGGCGGAACGCAAGAGACCCAGTACTTC. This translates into CASSQYGGTQETQYF.

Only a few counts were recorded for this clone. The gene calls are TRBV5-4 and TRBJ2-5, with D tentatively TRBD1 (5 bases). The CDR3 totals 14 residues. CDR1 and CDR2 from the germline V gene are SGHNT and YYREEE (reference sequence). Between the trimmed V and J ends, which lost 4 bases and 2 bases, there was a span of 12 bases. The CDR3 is CASSPKGVQETQYF. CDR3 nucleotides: TGTGCCAGCAGCCCCAAAGGGGTGCAAGAGACCCAGTACTTC.

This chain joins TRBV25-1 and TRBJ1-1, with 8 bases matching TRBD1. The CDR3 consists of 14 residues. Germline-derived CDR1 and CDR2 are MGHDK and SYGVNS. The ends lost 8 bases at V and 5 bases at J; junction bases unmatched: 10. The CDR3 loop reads CASRTGFWWTEAFF. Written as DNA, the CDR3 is TGTGCCAGCCGGACAGGGTTTTGGTGGACTGAAGCTTTCTTT.

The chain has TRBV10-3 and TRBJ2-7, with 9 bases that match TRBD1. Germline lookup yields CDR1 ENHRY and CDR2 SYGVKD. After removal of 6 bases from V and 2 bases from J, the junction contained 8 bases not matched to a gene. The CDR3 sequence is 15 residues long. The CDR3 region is CAIRGTGFPTYEQYF. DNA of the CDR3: TGTGCCATCAGAGGGACAGGGTTCCCCACCTACGAGCAGTACTTC.

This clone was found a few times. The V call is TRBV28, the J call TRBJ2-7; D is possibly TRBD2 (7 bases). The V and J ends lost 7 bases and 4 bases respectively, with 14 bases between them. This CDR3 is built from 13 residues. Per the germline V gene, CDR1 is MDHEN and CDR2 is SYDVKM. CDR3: CASMGGGIYEQYF. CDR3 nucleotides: TGTGCCAGCATGGGAGGGGGTATATACGAGCAGTACTTC.

CDR3 in amino acids: CASSSIEGVNEQFF. CDR3 coding DNA: TGTGCCAGCAGTTCTATAGAGGGGGTGAATGAGCAGTTCTTC. The rearrangement links TRBV27 to TRBJ2-1, with D possibly TRBD1 on 6 matching bases. Germline CDR1 is MNHEY and CDR2 is SMNVEV (reference sequence). V lost 4 bases and J lost 7, with 14 bases in between. The CDR3 sequence is 14 residues long.

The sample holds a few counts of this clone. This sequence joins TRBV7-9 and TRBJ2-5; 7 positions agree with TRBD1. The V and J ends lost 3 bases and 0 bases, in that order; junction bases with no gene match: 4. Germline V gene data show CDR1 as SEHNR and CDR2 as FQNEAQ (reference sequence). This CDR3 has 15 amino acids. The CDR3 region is CASSLGTVYQETQYF. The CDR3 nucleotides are TGTGCCAGCAGCTTGGGGACAGTGTACCAAGAGACCCAGTACTTC.

CDR3 nucleotides: TGTGCCAGCAGCATGGACATGAAGCAGCCCCAGCATTTT. This codes for CASSMDMKQPQHF. V usage is TRBV5-5 and J usage is TRBJ1-5; D may be TRBD1 (5 bases). There are 13 residues in the CDR3. Germline V gene sequence: CDR1 SGHKS, CDR2 YYEKEE (reference sequence). V lost 4 bases and J lost 7, with 12 bases in between.

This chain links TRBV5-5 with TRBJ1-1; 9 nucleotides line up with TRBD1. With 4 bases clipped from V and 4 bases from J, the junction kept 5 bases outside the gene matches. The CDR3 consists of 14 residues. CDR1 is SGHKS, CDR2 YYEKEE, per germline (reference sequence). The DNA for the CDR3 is TGTGCCAGCAGCATTACAGGGGGCGGCACTGAAGCTTTCTTT. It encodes CASSITGGGTEAFF.

CDR3 DNA: TGCGCCAGCAATGTACAGCCTGGAAACACCATATATTTT. This codes for CASNVQPGNTIYF. The chain is built from TRBV4-1 and TRBJ1-3, with D uncertain. This CDR3 comprises 13 residues. Between the trimmed V and J ends, which lost 7 bases and 2 bases, there was a span of 9 bases. Germline V gene data show CDR1 as MGHRA and CDR2 as YSYEKL.

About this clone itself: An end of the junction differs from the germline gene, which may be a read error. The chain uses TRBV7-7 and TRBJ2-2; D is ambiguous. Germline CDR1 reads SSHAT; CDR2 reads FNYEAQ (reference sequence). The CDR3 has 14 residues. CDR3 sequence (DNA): TGTGCTAGCAGCTTAGGTACAGTTCCCGGGGAGCTGTTTTTT. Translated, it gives CASSLGTVPGELFF.

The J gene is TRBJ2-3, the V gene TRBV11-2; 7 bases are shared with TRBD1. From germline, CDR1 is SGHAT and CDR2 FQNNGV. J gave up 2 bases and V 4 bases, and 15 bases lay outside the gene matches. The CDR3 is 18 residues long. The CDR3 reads CASSSIRRPDRSTDTQYF. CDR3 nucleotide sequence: TGTGCCAGCAGCTCAATACGACGCCCGGACAGGTCCACAGATACGCAGTATTTT.

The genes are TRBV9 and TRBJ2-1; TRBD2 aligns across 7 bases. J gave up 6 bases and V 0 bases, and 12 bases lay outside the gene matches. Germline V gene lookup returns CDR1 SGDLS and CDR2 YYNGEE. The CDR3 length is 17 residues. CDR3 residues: CASSVARGGRKVNEQFF. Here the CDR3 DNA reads TGTGCCAGCAGCGTAGCTCGGGGCGGGAGAAAGGTCAATGAGCAGTTCTTC.

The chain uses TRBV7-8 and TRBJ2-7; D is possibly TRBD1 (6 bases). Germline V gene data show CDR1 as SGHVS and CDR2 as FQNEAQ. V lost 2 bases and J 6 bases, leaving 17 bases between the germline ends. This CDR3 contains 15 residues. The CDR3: CASSLRGGQSREQYF. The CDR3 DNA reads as TGTGCCAGCAGCTTAAGGGGTGGACAGTCTCGCGAGCAGTACTTC.

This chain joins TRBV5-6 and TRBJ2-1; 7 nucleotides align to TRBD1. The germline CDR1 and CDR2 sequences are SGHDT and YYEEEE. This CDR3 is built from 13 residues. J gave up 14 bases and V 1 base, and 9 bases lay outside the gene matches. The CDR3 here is CASSLTRQGRKFF. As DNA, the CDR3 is TGTGCCAGCAGCTTGACCCGACAGGGTAGGAAGTTCTTC.

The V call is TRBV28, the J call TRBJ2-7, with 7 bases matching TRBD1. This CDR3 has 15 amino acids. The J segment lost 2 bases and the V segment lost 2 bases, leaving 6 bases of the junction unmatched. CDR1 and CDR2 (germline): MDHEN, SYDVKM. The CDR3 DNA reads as TGTGCCAGCAGTTTACGAGGACAGGCTCCCTACGAGCAGTACTTC. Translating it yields CASSLRGQAPYEQYF.

The CDR3 DNA reads TGTGCCAGCAATGACGGGCAGGGCCGCTACGAGCAGTACTTC. Translation: CASNDGQGRYEQYF. The V gene is TRBV6-6, the J gene TRBJ2-7; possibly TRBD1 for D (5 bases). This CDR3 is built from 14 residues. V lost 7 bases, J lost 3 bases, and 16 bases lay in between. Germline V gene data show CDR1 as MNHNY and CDR2 as SVGAGI (reference sequence).

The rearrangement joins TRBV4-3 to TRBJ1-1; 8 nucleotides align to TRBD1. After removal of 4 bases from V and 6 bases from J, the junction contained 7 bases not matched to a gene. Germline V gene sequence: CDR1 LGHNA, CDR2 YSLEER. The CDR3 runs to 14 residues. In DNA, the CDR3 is TGCGCCAGCAGCCCCGACAGGGGTTGGCCTGAAGCTTTCTTT. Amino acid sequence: CASSPDRGWPEAFF.

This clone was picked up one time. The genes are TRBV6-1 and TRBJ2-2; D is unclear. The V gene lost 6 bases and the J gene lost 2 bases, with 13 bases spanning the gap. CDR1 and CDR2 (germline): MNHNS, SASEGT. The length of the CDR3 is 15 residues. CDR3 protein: CASRLRQANTGELFF. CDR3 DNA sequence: TGTGCCAGCAGACTTCGACAAGCCAACACCGGGGAGCTGTTTTTT.

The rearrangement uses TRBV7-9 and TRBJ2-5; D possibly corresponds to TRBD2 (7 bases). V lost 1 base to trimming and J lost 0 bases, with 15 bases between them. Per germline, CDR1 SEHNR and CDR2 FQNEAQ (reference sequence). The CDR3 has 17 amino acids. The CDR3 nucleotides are TGTGCCAGCAGCTTAGAGTTTGGCGGGGGCAACCAAGAGACCCAGTACTTC. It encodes CASSLEFGGGNQETQYF.

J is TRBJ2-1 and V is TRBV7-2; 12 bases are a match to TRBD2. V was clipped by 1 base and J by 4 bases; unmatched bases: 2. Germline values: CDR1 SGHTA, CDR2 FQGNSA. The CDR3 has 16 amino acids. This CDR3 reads CASSLGLAGVYNEQFF. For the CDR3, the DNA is TGTGCCAGCAGCTTAGGACTAGCGGGGGTATACAATGAGCAGTTCTTC.

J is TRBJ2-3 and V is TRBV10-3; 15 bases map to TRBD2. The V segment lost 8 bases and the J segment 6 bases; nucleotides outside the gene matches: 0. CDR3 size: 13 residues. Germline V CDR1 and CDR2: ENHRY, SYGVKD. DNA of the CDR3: TGTGCCATCGGGACTAGCGGGGGGGATACGCAGTATTTT. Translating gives CAIGTSGGDTQYF.

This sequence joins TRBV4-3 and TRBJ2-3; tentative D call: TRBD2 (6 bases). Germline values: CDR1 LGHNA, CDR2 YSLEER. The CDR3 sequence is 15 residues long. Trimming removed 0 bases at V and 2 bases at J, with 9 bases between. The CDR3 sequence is CASSQERGDTDTQYF. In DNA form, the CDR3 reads TGCGCCAGCAGCCAAGAACGCGGGGACACAGATACGCAGTATTTT.

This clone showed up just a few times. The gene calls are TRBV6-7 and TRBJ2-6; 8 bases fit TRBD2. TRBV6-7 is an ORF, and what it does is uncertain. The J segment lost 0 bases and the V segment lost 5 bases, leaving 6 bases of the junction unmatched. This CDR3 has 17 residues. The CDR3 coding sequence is TGTGCCAGCAGTAAGGGACTAGTGCACTCTGGGGCCAACGTCCTGACTTTC. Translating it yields CASSKGLVHSGANVLTF.

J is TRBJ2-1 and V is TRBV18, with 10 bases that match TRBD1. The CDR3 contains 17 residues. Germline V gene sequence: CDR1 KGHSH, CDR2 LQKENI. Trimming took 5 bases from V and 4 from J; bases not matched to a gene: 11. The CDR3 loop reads CASSDVRGTGVYNEQFF. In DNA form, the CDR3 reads TGTGCCAGCTCAGACGTACGGGGGACAGGGGTATACAATGAGCAGTTCTTC. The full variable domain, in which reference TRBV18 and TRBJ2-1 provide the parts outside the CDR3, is NAGVMQNPRHLVRRRGQEARLRCSPMKGHSHVYWYRQLPEEGLKFMVYLQKENIIDESGMPKERFSAEFPKEGPSILRIQQVVRGDSAAYFCASSDVRGTGVYNEQFFGPGTRLTVL.

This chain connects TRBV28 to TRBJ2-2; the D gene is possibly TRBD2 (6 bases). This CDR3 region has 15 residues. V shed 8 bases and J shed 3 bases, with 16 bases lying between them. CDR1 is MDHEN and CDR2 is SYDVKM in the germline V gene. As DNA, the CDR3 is TGTGCCAGCTTAGTTGGGGGGATGGACACCGGGGAGCTGTTTTTT. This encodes CASLVGGMDTGELFF.

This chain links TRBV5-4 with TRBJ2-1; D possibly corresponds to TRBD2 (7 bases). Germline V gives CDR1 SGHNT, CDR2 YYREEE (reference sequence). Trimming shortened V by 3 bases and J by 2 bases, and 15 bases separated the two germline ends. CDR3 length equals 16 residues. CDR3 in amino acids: CASSSGGQKAYNEQFF. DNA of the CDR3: TGTGCCAGCAGCTCGGGGGGACAAAAGGCCTACAATGAGCAGTTCTTC.

This CDR3 reads CASSQDRDNTMQYF. DNA for the CDR3: TGTGCCAGCAGCCAAGACCGGGACAACACAATGCAGTATTTT. The rearrangement uses TRBV2 and TRBJ2-3, with D possibly matching TRBD1 (6 bases). The germline CDR1 and CDR2 sequences are SNHLY and FYNNEI. Trimming cost V 6 bases and J 11 bases, with 21 bases left between them. This CDR3 contains 14 residues.

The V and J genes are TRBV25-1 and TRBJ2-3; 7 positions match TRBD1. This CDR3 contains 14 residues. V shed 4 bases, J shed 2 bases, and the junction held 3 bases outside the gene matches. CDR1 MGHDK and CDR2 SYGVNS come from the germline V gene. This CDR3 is CASSGGQITDTQYF. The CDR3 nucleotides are TGTGCCAGCAGTGGGGGACAGATCACAGATACGCAGTATTTT.

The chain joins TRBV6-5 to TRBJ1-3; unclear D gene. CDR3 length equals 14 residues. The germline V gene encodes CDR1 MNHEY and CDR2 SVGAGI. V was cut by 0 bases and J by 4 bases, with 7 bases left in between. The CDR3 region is CASSYSNTGNTIYF. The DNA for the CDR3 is TGTGCCAGCAGTTACTCGAACACCGGAAACACCATATATTTT.